The T cell receptor (beta chain) described here comes from a study of T cells in Graves' hyperthyroidism and ophthalmopathy. As to this clonotype: Its matching antigen is unknown.

Stable Graves' hyperthyroidism denoted no ophthalmopathy progression over 18 months. Hyperthyroidism patients were newly diagnosed, had disease duration under 2 months, and were aged 18 to 65 years. A patient was excluded if there was uncontrolled infection, other autoimmune disease, pregnancy or lactation. Study-wide findings and caveats: Blood also held most thyroid clonotypes expanded beyond 0.001.

RNA transcripts provided the source from which TCR beta CDR3 regions were amplified. Using the HTBI primer set, a first-round RT-PCR was run on the TCR CDR3. MiXCR, run by TCRdb on the multiplex PCR reads, gives a single entry per CDR3 protein. The sample has a few hundred thousand distinct CDR3 sequences, around 45% seen once. Losses at the gene ends were 3 bases for V and 1 base for J; bases not matched to a gene: 5. Germline V lookup: CDR1 SGHVS, CDR2 FQNEAQ. This CDR3 has 16 amino acids. This sequence joins TRBV7-8 and TRBJ1-3; 8 bases fit TRBD1. Sequencing was carried out using peripheral blood or thyroid tissue (not recorded which). The receptor was isolated from a woman between 18 and 29 years old with Graves' hyperthyroidism. The CDR3 protein is CASSFSQGASGNTIYF. The CDR3 nucleotides read TGTGCCAGCAGCTTTAGTCAGGGGGCATCTGGAAACACCATATATTTT.